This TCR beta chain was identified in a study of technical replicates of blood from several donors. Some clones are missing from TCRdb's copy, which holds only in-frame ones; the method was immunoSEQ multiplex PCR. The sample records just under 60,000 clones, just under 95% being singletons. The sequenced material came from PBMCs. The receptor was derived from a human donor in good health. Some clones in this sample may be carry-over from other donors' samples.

CDR3 protein: CASTIWDRGSYEQYF. The CDR3 region has the DNA TGTGCCAGCACTATATGGGACAGGGGGTCCTACGAGCAGTACTTC. The rearrangement uses TRBV5-6 and TRBJ2-7; 11 positions match TRBD1. Per germline, CDR1 SGHDT and CDR2 YYEEEE. With 6 bases clipped from V and 1 base from J, the junction kept 6 bases outside the gene matches. The CDR3 contains 15 residues.